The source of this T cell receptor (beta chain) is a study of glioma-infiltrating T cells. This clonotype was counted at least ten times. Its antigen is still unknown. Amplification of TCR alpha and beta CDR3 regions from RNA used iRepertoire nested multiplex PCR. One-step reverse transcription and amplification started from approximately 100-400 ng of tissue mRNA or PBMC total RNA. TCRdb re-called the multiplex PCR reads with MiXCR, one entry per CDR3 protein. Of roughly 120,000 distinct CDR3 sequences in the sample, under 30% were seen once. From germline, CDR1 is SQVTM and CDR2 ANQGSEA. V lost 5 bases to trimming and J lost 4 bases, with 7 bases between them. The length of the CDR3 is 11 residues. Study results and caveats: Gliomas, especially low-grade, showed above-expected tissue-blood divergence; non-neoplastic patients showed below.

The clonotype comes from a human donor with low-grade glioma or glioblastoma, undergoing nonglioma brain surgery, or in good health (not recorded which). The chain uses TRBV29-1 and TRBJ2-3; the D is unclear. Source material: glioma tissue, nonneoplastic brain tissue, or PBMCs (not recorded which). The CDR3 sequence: CSVPVPDTQYF. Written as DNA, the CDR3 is TGCAGCGTTCCTGTCCCAGATACGCAGTATTTT.